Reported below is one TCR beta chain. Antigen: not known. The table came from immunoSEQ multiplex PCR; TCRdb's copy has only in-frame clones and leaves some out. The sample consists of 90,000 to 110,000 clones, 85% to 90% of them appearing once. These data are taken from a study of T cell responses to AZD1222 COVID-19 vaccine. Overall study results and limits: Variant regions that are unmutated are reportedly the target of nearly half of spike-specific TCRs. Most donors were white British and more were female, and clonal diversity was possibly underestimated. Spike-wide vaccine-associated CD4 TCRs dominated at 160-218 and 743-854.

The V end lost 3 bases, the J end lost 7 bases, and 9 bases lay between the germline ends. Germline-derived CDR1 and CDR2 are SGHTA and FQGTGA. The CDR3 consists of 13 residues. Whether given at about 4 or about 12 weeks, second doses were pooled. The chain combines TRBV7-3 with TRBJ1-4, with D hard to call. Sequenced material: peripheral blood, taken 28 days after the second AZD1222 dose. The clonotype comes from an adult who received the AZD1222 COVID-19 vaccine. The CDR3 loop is CASSLGIGEKLFF. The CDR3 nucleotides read TGTGCCAGCAGCTTGGGTATCGGTGAAAAACTGTTTTTT.